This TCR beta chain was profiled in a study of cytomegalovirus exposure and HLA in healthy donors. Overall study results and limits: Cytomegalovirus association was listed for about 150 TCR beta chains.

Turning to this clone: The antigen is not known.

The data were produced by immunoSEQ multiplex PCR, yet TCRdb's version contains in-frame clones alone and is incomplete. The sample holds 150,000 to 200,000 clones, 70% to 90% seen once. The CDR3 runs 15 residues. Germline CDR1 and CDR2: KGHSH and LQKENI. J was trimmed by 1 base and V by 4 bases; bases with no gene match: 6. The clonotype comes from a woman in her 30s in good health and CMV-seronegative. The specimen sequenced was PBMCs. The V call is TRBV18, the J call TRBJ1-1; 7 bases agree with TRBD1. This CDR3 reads CASSLPTGWNTEAFF. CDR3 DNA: TGTGCCAGCTCACTGCCGACAGGGTGGAACACTGAAGCTTTCTTT.